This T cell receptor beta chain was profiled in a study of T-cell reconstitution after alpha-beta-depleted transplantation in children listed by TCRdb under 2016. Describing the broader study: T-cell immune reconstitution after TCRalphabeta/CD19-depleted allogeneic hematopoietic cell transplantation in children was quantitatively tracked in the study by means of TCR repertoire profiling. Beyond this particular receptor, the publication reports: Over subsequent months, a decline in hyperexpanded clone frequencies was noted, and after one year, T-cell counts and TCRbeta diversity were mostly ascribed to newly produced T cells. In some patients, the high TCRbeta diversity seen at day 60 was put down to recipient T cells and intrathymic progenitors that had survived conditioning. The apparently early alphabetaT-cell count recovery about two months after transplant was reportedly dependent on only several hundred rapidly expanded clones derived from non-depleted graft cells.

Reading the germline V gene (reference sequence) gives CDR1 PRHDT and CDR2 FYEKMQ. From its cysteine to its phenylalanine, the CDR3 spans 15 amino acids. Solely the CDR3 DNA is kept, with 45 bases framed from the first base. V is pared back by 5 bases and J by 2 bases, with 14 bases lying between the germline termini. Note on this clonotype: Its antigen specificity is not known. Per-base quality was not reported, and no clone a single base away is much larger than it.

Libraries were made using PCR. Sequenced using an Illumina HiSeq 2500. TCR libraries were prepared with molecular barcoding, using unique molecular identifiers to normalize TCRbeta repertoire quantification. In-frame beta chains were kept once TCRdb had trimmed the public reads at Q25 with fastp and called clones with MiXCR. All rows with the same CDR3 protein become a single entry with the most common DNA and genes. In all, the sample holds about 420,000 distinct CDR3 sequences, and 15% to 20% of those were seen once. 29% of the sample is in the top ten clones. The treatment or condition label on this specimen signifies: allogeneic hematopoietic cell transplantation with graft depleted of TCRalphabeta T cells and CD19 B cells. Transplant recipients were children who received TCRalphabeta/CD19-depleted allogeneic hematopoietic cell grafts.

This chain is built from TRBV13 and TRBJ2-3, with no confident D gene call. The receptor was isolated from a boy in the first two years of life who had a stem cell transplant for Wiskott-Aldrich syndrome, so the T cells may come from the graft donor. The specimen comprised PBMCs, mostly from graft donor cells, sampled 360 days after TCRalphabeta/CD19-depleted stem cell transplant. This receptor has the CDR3 CASSPRAEFTDTQYF. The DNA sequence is TGTGCCAGCAGCCCCCGGGCCGAATTCACAGATACGCAGTATTTT.